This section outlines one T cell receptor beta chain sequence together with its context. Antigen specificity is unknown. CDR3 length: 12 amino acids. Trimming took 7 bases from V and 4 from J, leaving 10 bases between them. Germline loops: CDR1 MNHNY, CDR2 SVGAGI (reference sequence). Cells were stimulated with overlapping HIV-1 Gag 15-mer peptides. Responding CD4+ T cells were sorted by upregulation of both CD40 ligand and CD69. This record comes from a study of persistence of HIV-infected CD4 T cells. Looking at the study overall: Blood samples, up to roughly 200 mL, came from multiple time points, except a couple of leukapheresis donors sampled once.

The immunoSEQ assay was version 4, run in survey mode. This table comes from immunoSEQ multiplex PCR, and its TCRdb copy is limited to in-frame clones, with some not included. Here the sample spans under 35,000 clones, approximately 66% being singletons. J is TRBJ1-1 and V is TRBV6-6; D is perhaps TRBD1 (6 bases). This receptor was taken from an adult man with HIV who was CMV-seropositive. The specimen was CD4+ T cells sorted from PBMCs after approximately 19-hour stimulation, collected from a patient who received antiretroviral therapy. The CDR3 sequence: CASKEGGTEAFF. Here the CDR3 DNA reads TGTGCCAGCAAGGAGGGGGGCACTGAAGCTTTCTTT.